These 26 T cell receptor beta chains were sequenced from one sample in a study of blood T cell repertoires in COVID-19. Method: immunoSEQ multiplex PCR; TCRdb's copy keeps in-frame clones and lacks some. The table lists over 100,000 clones, around 89% of them singletons. The specimen was peripheral blood. All receptors come from a human donor in a cohort sampled during active COVID-19.

This chain joins TRBV7-3 and TRBJ1-1, with 11 bases aligning to TRBD1. This CDR3 comprises 14 residues. Germline CDR1 is SGHTA and CDR2 is FQGTGA. J lost 2 bases, V lost 4 bases, and 0 bases had no gene match. The CDR3 here is CASSWTGGNTEAFF. Written as DNA, the CDR3 is TGTGCCAGCAGCTGGACAGGGGGCAACACTGAAGCTTTCTTT.

The rearrangement uses TRBV11-2 and TRBJ2-7; a possible D gene is TRBD2 (6 bases). Per germline, CDR1 SGHAT and CDR2 FQNNGV. The CDR3 length is 15 residues. V lost 2 bases and J lost 3, with 14 bases in between. CDR3 sequence (DNA): TGTGCCAGCAGCTTAAGCGGGCAGGCCCACTACGAGCAGTACTTC. It codes for CASSLSGQAHYEQYF.

The CDR3 DNA reads as TGTGCCAGCTCGCCCGGACAGGGGTACTATGGCTACACCTTC. This gives the protein CASSPGQGYYGYTF. The chain recombines TRBV18 with TRBJ1-2; 9 bases map to TRBD1. Germline V gene lookup returns CDR1 KGHSH and CDR2 LQKENI. This CDR3 comprises 14 residues. Trimming took 6 bases from V and 3 from J; bases not matched to a gene: 5.

The CDR3 nucleotides read TGTGCCAGCTCACCGAATCTAGCGGCAGGTGAGCAGTTCTTC. Its protein product is CASSPNLAAGEQFF. The chain uses TRBV18 and TRBJ2-1; 7 positions agree with TRBD2. With 3 bases clipped from V and 9 bases from J, the junction kept 8 bases outside the gene matches. Germline V lookup: CDR1 KGHSH, CDR2 LQKENI. This CDR3 region has 14 residues. Together with reference TRBV18 and TRBJ2-1, the CDR3 gives the full variable domain: NAGVMQNPRHLVRRRGQEARLRCSPMKGHSHVYWYRQLPEEGLKFMVYLQKENIIDESGMPKERFSAEFPKEGPSILRIQQVVRGDSAAYFCASSPNLAAGEQFFGPGTRLTVL.

The chain uses TRBV6-5 and TRBJ1-5, with D hard to call. Looked up from germline, CDR1 is MNHEY and CDR2 is SVGAGI. The CDR3 sequence is 13 residues long. V was shortened by 6 bases and J by 3 bases, with 9 bases between the two germline ends. CDR3 residues: CASSYSLNQPQHF. The CDR3 coding sequence is TGTGCCAGCAGCTACAGCCTCAATCAGCCCCAGCATTTT.

This chain links TRBV18 with TRBJ2-2; 10 bases fit TRBD1. Germline CDR1 reads KGHSH; CDR2 reads LQKENI. The CDR3 is 16 amino acids. V was clipped by 3 bases and J by 6 bases; unmatched bases: 7. DNA of the CDR3: TGTGCCAGCTCACCGACAGGGACAGGGGTTCCCGGGGAGCTGTTTTTT. Its protein product is CASSPTGTGVPGELFF.

The CDR3 nucleotides are TGTGCCAGCAGCCAGTCAATCGGACTAGACGGGGAGCTGTTTTTT. Its translation: CASSQSIGLDGELFF. The rearrangement links TRBV9 to TRBJ2-2, with 7 bases that match TRBD2. Losses at the gene ends were 4 bases for V and 7 bases for J; bases not matched to a gene: 10. The CDR3 is 15 amino acids. From germline, CDR1 is SGDLS and CDR2 YYNGEE.

This clone was picked up a small number of times. This specimen includes other DNA sequences encoding the same CDR3. The chain couples TRBV3-1 (or the pseudogene TRBV3-2) to TRBJ1-5; D gene unclear. CDR3 length: 13 residues. Trimming took 3 bases from V and 4 from J, leaving 7 bases between them. CDR1 and CDR2 (germline): LGHDT, YNNKEL (reference sequence). This CDR3 is CASSQGRNQPQHF. The CDR3 region has the DNA TGTGCCAGCAGCCAGGGGAGGAATCAGCCCCAGCATTTT.

This clone was picked up a small number of times. The V call is TRBV4-1, the J call TRBJ1-2, with unresolved D. Trimming left V 2 bases short and J 2 bases short, with 9 bases between. Germline-derived CDR1 and CDR2 are MGHRA and YSYEKL. The CDR3 extends over 14 amino acids. The CDR3 DNA sequence: TGCGCCAGCAGCCAAAGTTACTGGAACTATGGCTACACCTTC. Translated: CASSQSYWNYGYTF.

V usage is TRBV7-2 and J usage is TRBJ2-2; 7 nucleotides line up with TRBD1. Germline V lookup: CDR1 SGHTA, CDR2 FQGNSA. The CDR3 has 14 residues. The V segment lost 4 bases and the J segment 3 bases; nucleotides outside the gene matches: 2. DNA for the CDR3: TGTGCCAGCAGCTCCACAGGGGACACCGGGGAGCTGTTTTTT. Its protein is CASSSTGDTGELFF.

V usage is TRBV7-2 and J usage is TRBJ2-1, with 7 bases matching TRBD2. This CDR3 has 15 amino acids. Germline trimming cut 5 bases from V and 6 bases from J; bases unmatched to any gene: 10. The V gene's germline CDR1 is SGHTA and CDR2 FQGNSA. CDR3 coding DNA: TGTGCCAGCAGCCCCCTCGGGGGGATTCCCAATGAGCAGTTCTTC. Translation: CASSPLGGIPNEQFF. The complete variable domain, with remaining parts taken from reference TRBV7-2 and TRBJ2-1, reads GAGVSQSPSNKVTEKGKDVELRCDPISGHTALYWYRQSLGQGLEFLIYFQGNSAPDKSGLPSDRFSAERTGGSVSTLTIQRTQQEDSAVYLCASSPLGGIPNEQFFGPGTRLTVL.

This chain uses TRBV7-6 with TRBJ2-1, with 8 positions matching TRBD1. The CDR3 contains 16 residues. V dropped 2 bases and J dropped 7; count of bases not matched to a gene: 10. Per germline, CDR1 SGHVS and CDR2 FNYEAQ. The CDR3 DNA sequence: TGTGCCAGCAGCTTATATGGTCAGGGGGCACCGAATGAGCAGTTCTTC. Translated, it gives CASSLYGQGAPNEQFF.

V and J are TRBV7-8 and TRBJ2-5; 10 nucleotides align to TRBD2. CDR1 is SGHVS, CDR2 FQNEAQ, per germline. This CDR3 comprises 17 residues. Trimming cost V 0 bases and J 4 bases; bases outside gene matches: 8. The CDR3 loop is CASSLARGSGGRETQYF. The CDR3, as DNA: TGTGCCAGCAGCTTAGCGCGGGGTAGCGGGGGGAGAGAGACCCAGTACTTC. The whole variable domain, remainder taken from reference TRBV7-8 and TRBJ2-5, is GAGVSQSPRYKVAKRGQDVALRCDPISGHVSLFWYQQALGQGPEFLTYFQNEAQLDKSGLPSDRFFAERPEGSVSTLKIQRTQQEDSAVYLCASSLARGSGGRETQYFGPGTRLLVL.

The rearrangement links TRBV3-1 (or the pseudogene TRBV3-2) to TRBJ2-2; no clear D gene. The CDR3 contains 18 residues. V lost 4 bases and J 1 base, leaving 19 bases between the germline ends. CDR1 LGHDT and CDR2 YNNKEL come from the germline V gene (reference sequence). The CDR3 region has the DNA TGTGCCAGCAGCCGTCCCATGGGCAGGCGTAAGAACACCGGGGAGCTGTTTTTT. It yields the protein CASSRPMGRRKNTGELFF.

The J gene is TRBJ2-2, the V gene TRBV28; 11 nucleotides agree with TRBD1. This CDR3 has 18 amino acids. Losses at the gene ends were 5 bases for V and 7 bases for J; bases not matched to a gene: 15. Germline loops: CDR1 MDHEN, CDR2 SYDVKM. The CDR3 reads CASSPSRGQGVRSGELFF. CDR3 DNA: TGTGCCAGCAGTCCCTCACGGGGACAGGGGGTTAGGAGCGGGGAGCTGTTTTTT.

The chain employs TRBV7-2 and TRBJ2-2; unclear D gene. Trimming shortened V by 3 bases and J by 5 bases, and 13 bases separated the two germline ends. The CDR3 is 15 amino acids. Germline V gene sequence: CDR1 SGHTA, CDR2 FQGNSA. The CDR3 region is CASSLRQTLTGELFF. CDR3 DNA sequence: TGTGCCAGCAGCTTGAGGCAGACTTTAACCGGGGAGCTGTTTTTT.

The chain combines TRBV6-2 or TRBV6-3 with TRBJ1-2, with TRBD1 as a possible D gene (5 bases). The V gene lost 3 bases and the J gene lost 12 bases, with 11 bases spanning the gap. The CDR3 sequence is 11 residues long. CDR1 MNHEY and CDR2 SVGEGT come from the germline V gene. This CDR3 reads CASSYDSAHTF. In nucleotides, the CDR3 is TGTGCCAGCAGTTATGACAGTGCCCACACCTTC.

A note on this clone: The same CDR3 is also encoded by other DNA sequences in this sample. The chain combines TRBV5-1 with TRBJ1-2, with 7 bases that match TRBD1. With 0 bases clipped from V and 2 bases from J, the junction kept 4 bases outside the gene matches. Looked up from germline, CDR1 is SGHRS and CDR2 is YFSETQ. The CDR3 has 15 amino acids. The CDR3 coding sequence is TGCGCCAGCAGCTTGGTTCTGGGACAGAACTATGGCTACACCTTC. This encodes CASSLVLGQNYGYTF.

The chain's CDR3 is CATSDPPGGEQYF. As DNA, the CDR3 is TGTGCCACCAGTGATCCCCCAGGGGGCGAGCAGTACTTC. The V gene is TRBV24-1, the J gene TRBJ2-7; 7 bases map to TRBD1. The CDR3 extends over 13 amino acids. The germline V gene encodes CDR1 KGHDR and CDR2 SFDVKD. V lost 3 bases to trimming and J lost 6 bases; unmatched junction nucleotides: 4.

V usage is TRBV6-2 or TRBV6-3 and J usage is TRBJ2-7; 7 nucleotides agree with TRBD1. The length of the CDR3 is 12 residues. J was trimmed by 5 bases and V by 4 bases; bases with no gene match: 2. Germline CDR1 reads MNHEY; CDR2 reads SVGEGT. The CDR3 DNA is TGTGCCAGCAGTTTGACAGGGAACGAGCAGTACTTC. This translates into CASSLTGNEQYF.

This clone showed up just once. The V gene is TRBV11-3, the J gene TRBJ2-2; 8 nucleotides line up with TRBD2. This CDR3 comprises 16 residues. CDR1 and CDR2 from the germline V gene are SGHNT and YENEEA. V shed 7 bases and J 4 bases; nucleotides not matched to a gene: 11. Here the CDR3 DNA reads TGTGCCAGCACCGTAGGAGGCGGGAGGTCCACCGGGGAGCTGTTTTTT. Translated: CASTVGGGRSTGELFF.

The rearrangement uses TRBV27 and TRBJ1-6; D may be TRBD1 (6 bases). CDR1 MNHEY and CDR2 SMNVEV come from the germline V gene (reference sequence). V lost 1 base and J lost 0, with 13 bases in between. This CDR3 has 18 amino acids. CDR3 region: CASSLYGQTSSYNSPLHF. DNA of the CDR3: TGTGCCAGCAGTTTATACGGACAGACGAGCTCCTATAATTCACCCCTCCACTTT.

The CDR3 DNA reads TGTGCCAGCAGTTTTGGGGGGATGGATACGCAGTATTTT. Amino acid sequence: CASSFGGMDTQYF. This chain links TRBV28 with TRBJ2-3; D is perhaps TRBD2 (6 bases). The CDR3 is 13 residues long. Germline V lookup: CDR1 MDHEN, CDR2 SYDVKM. Trimming removed 3 bases at V and 6 bases at J, with 10 bases between.

The V gene is TRBV15, the J gene TRBJ2-7; a weak D match, TRBD2 (6 bases). The CDR3 length is 14 residues. The V gene lost 4 bases and the J gene lost 1 base, with 11 bases spanning the gap. Germline V gene data show CDR1 as LNHNV and CDR2 as YYDKDF (reference sequence). CDR3 nucleotide sequence: TGTGCCACCAGCATCGGGGGTACGTCCTACGAGCAGTACTTC. Protein product: CATSIGGTSYEQYF. Using reference TRBV15 and TRBJ2-7 for the parts outside the CDR3, the full variable domain is DAMVIQNPRYQVTQFGKPVTLSCSQTLNHNVMYWYQQKSSQAPKLLFHYYDKDFNNEADTPDNFQSRRPNTSFCFLDIRSPGLGDTAMYLCATSIGGTSYEQYFGPGTRLTVT.

The chain is built from TRBV7-6 and TRBJ1-4, with 7 bases aligning to TRBD1. The CDR3 runs 14 residues. V lost 1 base and J lost 10; bases outside the gene matches: 6. CDR1 is SGHVS and CDR2 is FNYEAQ in the germline V gene. CDR3 DNA: TGTGCCAGCAGCTTAGGGCAGGGGGTCGGAAAACTGTTTTTT. Translating it yields CASSLGQGVGKLFF.

In this sample, this clone turned up a few times. This chain uses TRBV7-6 with TRBJ1-1, with 7 bases matching TRBD1. Germline V gene sequence: CDR1 SGHVS, CDR2 FNYEAQ. CDR3 size: 13 residues. V lost 6 bases to trimming and J lost 4 bases; unmatched junction nucleotides: 5. CDR3 loop: CASRQGMATEAFF. The CDR3 DNA is TGTGCCAGCAGACAGGGGATGGCCACTGAAGCTTTCTTT.